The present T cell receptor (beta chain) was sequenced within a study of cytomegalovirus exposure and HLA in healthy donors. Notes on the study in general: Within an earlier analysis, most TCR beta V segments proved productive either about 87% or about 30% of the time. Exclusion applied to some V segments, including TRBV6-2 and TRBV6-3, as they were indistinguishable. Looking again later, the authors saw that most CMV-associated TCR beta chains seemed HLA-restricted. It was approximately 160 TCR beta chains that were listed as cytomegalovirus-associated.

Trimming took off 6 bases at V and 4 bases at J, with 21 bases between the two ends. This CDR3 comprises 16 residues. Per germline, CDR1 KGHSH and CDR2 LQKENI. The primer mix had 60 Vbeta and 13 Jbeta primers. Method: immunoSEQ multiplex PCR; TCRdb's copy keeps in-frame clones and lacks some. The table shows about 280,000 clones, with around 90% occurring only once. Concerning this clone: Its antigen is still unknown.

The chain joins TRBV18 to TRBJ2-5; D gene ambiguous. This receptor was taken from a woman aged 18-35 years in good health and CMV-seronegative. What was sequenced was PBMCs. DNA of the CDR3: TGTGCCAGCTCCCCAAAAGTGACCGAACCGGGAGAGACCCAGTACTTC. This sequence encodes CASSPKVTEPGETQYF.